This T cell receptor (beta chain) was sequenced during a study of molecular identifiers for immune sequencing clone quantification. General study findings and limits: Clonotypes surpassing 20 RNA copies contained over 98% of effector molecules, versus under 1% in naive cells.

Making the bulk TCR libraries relied on previously described methods and listed TCR primers. Each CDR3 protein gets one entry after TCRdb re-called the PCR reads with MiXCR. The sample carries 250,000 to 350,000 distinct CDR3 sequences, 20% to 25% recorded once. Germline V gives CDR1 MNHEY, CDR2 SVGAGI. The CDR3 consists of 12 residues. Every naive CD8 library was made from between roughly 20,000 and 1,000,000 sorted cells with 10%, 30% or 50% RNA. In its sample, this clonotype was seen once. Its antigen is unknown. This may be a read error, as it is one base from a much larger clone. The TCR was taken from a human donor in good health. Some libraries in this study had Jurkat cell RNA spiked in. The sequenced sample consisted of naive CD8+ T cells from blood, with Jurkat cell RNA spiked in. The subset: FACS-sorted CD8+CD4-CCR7+CD45RA+ naive T cells. The chain combines TRBV6-5 with TRBJ2-3; the D is unclear. The J call is doubtful: the DNA matches TRBJ1-5 better. The CDR3 is CASSSDVDTQHF. The CDR3 DNA sequence: TGTGCCAGCAGTTCGGATGTAGATACGCAGCATTTT.